Below are 23 T cell receptor beta chains sequenced from a single sample in a study of graft-versus-host responses after intestinal transplantation (TCRdb year 2021). Library generation was performed with the immunoSEQ multiplex PCR assay. Sourced from immuneACCESS, this table was stored by TCRdb with only in-frame sequences that have V and J called. A share of the clones is absent; for the studies checked, an unresolved V gene accounts for under half, and the remainder has no known explanation. The sample has 90,000 to 150,000 clones on record, about 93% of them singletons. Roughly 0.11% of the sample goes to the ten largest clones. What these receptors recognize is not known. This specimen's time point label, per the study, means: cells obtained before transplantation from donor or recipient. The sample was unstimulated CD4+ T cells sorted from spleen or lymph node cells, taken before intestinal transplant. The source of these receptors is a human donor who received an intestinal transplant.

This chain connects TRBV2 to TRBJ1-4; possibly TRBD1 for D (5 bases). Germline V CDR1 and CDR2: SNHLY, FYNNEI. The CDR3 is 15 residues long. The CDR3 sequence: CAVPGPDLEDEKLFF. The CDR3 nucleotides read TGTGCGGTGCCGGGACCGGACCTAGAAGATGAAAAACTGTTTTTT.

The chain joins TRBV13 to TRBJ2-2; the D gene could be TRBD1 or TRBD2 (5 bases each). The CDR3 is 14 residues long. CDR1 and CDR2 (germline): PRHDT, FYEKMQ (reference sequence). Trimming stripped 0 bases from V and 6 bases from J, with 8 bases between. The CDR3 nucleotides are TGTGCCAGCAGCTTAGGAGGGACGGCCGGGGAGCTGTTTTTT. It translates to CASSLGGTAGELFF. The entire variable domain, with the rest obtained from reference TRBV13 and TRBJ2-2, is as follows: AAGVIQSPRHLIKEKRETATLKCYPIPRHDTVYWYQQGPGQDPQFLISFYEKMQSDKGSIPDRFSAQQFSDYHSELNMSSLELGDSALYFCASSLGGTAGELFFGEGSRLTVL.

The chain combines TRBV6-6 with TRBJ1-3, with D perhaps TRBD1 (6 bases). Looked up from germline, CDR1 is MNHNY and CDR2 is SVGAGI (reference sequence). The CDR3 is 14 amino acids. Trimming removed 6 bases from V and 0 bases from J, with 9 bases in between. CDR3 coding DNA: TGTGCCAGCAGGCCGACAGGCTCTGGAAACACCATATATTTT. Its translation is CASRPTGSGNTIYF.

V usage is TRBV7-9 and J usage is TRBJ2-7; 9 nucleotides line up with TRBD1. Germline CDR1 reads SEHNR; CDR2 reads FQNEAQ (reference sequence). This CDR3 region has 16 residues. V lost 5 bases, J lost 3 bases, and 11 bases stayed unmatched. Here the CDR3 reads CASSPGSGQGLYEQYF. CDR3 DNA sequence: TGTGCCAGCAGCCCAGGGTCGGGACAGGGACTCTACGAGCAGTACTTC.

The V gene is TRBV30, the J gene TRBJ2-1; 12 bases fit TRBD2. CDR3 length equals 14 residues. The junction had 7 bases not matched to a gene; V was cut back by 4 bases and J by 9 bases. Per the germline V gene, CDR1 is GTSNPN and CDR2 is SVGIG (reference sequence). The CDR3 DNA reads as TGTGCCTGGACTTTGCTAGCGGGAGGGGTTGAGCAGTTCTTC. Translating it yields CAWTLLAGGVEQFF.

The chain has TRBV6-1 and TRBJ2-3; the match to TRBD1 covers 9 bases. The CDR3 has 14 residues. V dropped 7 bases and J dropped 1; count of bases not matched to a gene: 3. Germline CDR1 MNHNS, CDR2 SASEGT. The chain's CDR3 is CASTWDRGTDTQYF. The CDR3 nucleotides read TGTGCCAGCACCTGGGACAGGGGCACAGATACGCAGTATTTT.

The rearrangement joins TRBV18 to TRBJ2-2; TRBD1 agrees at 10 bases. This CDR3 spans 17 amino acids. The V gene end was trimmed by 1 base and the J gene end by 4 bases; junction bases not matched to a gene: 6. Looked up from germline, CDR1 is KGHSH and CDR2 is LQKENI. The CDR3 sequence: CASSPQDRGSATGELFF. CDR3 in DNA: TGTGCCAGCTCACCACAGGACAGGGGGTCGGCCACCGGGGAGCTGTTTTTT.

The DNA for the CDR3 is TGCAGCGTCCGCCGGAAGCGGCTAGCGGGACCGAGGAGGGGCTTCTACAATGAGCAGTTCTTC. Amino acids: CSVRRKRLAGPRRGFYNEQFF. The chain carries TRBV29-1 and TRBJ2-1; 9 nucleotides line up with TRBD2. Germline loops: CDR1 SQVTM, CDR2 ANQGSEA. This CDR3 spans 21 amino acids. V was pared by 6 bases and J by 3 bases, with 27 bases of the junction left unmatched.

The chain combines TRBV20-1 with TRBJ1-2; no clear D. The germline V gene has CDR1 DFQATT and CDR2 SNEGSKA (reference sequence). V gave up 5 bases and J gave up 7 bases, with 11 bases separating them. There are 11 residues in the CDR3. This CDR3 reads CSAPNWGGYTF. CDR3 nucleotides: TGCAGTGCTCCCAACTGGGGTGGCTACACCTTC.

The chain is built from TRBV18 and TRBJ2-7; D might be TRBD1 (5 bases). Trimming stripped 1 base from V and 2 bases from J, with 18 bases between. The CDR3 totals 17 residues. Germline V lookup: CDR1 KGHSH, CDR2 LQKENI. This CDR3 reads CASSPRIGTGKAYEQYF. The DNA of the CDR3 is TGTGCCAGCTCACCACGTATCGGAACAGGAAAGGCCTACGAGCAGTACTTC.

J is TRBJ1-2 and V is TRBV10-3; D not resolved. V dropped 10 bases and J dropped 0 bases, with 12 bases sitting between them. Germline loops: CDR1 ENHRY, CDR2 SYGVKD. This CDR3 comprises 13 residues. The CDR3 loop is CATRTASNYGYTF. CDR3 in DNA: TGTGCCACCAGGACGGCTTCTAACTATGGCTACACCTTC.

V usage is TRBV5-6 and J usage is TRBJ1-1; unclear D gene. The CDR3 is made up of 14 amino acids. CDR1 and CDR2 from the germline V gene are SGHDT and YYEEEE. Trimming stripped 4 bases from V and 3 bases from J, with 13 bases between. CDR3 nucleotides: TGTGCCAGCAGCAAGACCCAAGGTGACACTGAAGCTTTCTTT. It translates to CASSKTQGDTEAFF.

The rearrangement uses TRBV27 and TRBJ1-1; no clear D. There are 13 residues in the CDR3. Deletions cut 2 bases from V and 4 bases from J, with 8 bases between. Germline V gene data show CDR1 as MNHEY and CDR2 as SMNVEV (reference sequence). The CDR3 DNA is TGTGCCAGCAGTTTAGGTGAATCCACTGAAGCTTTCTTT. Amino acids: CASSLGESTEAFF.

The CDR3 protein is CASSRGKIVSGSTQETQYF. In DNA, the CDR3 is TGTGCCAGCAGCAGAGGGAAAATCGTTAGCGGGAGCACCCAAGAGACCCAGTACTTC. The genes are TRBV21-1 and TRBJ2-5; TRBD2 was called by the table and not checked on the DNA. TRBV21-1 corresponds to a pseudogene. This CDR3 has 19 residues.

This clone was observed a single time. The chain recombines TRBV5-4 with TRBJ2-1; D perhaps matches TRBD2 (5 bases). This CDR3 is 15 amino acids long. The V gene lost 4 bases and the J gene lost 6 bases, with 17 bases spanning the gap. Germline-derived CDR1 and CDR2 are SGHNT and YYREEE (reference sequence). CDR3 sequence (DNA): TGTGCCAGCAGCGTCACCGGGATCCAGATCAATGAGCAGTTCTTC. Protein sequence: CASSVTGIQINEQFF. Drawing the rest from reference TRBV5-4 and TRBJ2-1, the complete variable domain is ETGVTQSPTHLIKTRGQQVTLRCSSQSGHNTVSWYQQALGQGPQFIFQYYREEENGRGNFPPRFSGLQFPNYSSELNVNALELDDSALYLCASSVTGIQINEQFFGPGTRLTVL.

The V gene is TRBV7-2, the J gene TRBJ2-7; D might be TRBD1 or TRBD2, each matching 5 bases. The ends were cut back, 5 bases at V and 3 bases at J, with 17 bases in the middle. The CDR3 covers 15 residues. Germline V gene lookup returns CDR1 SGHTA and CDR2 FQGNSA. The CDR3 nucleotides read TGTGCCAGCAGCCCTAGAAGGTCTGGGGGCTACGAGCAGTACTTC. Amino acid sequence: CASSPRRSGGYEQYF.

CDR3 in amino acids: CASSLVGAGNTIYF. CDR3 coding DNA: TGCGCCAGCAGCTTGGTGGGGGCGGGAAACACCATATATTTT. The chain joins TRBV5-1 to TRBJ1-3; D may be TRBD1 (6 bases). The germline V and J ends were trimmed by 0 bases and 4 bases, with 8 bases remaining between them. This CDR3 is built from 14 residues. Germline V gives CDR1 SGHRS, CDR2 YFSETQ.

The genes are TRBV5-1 and TRBJ2-2, with 8 bases that match TRBD1. V shed 4 bases, J shed 4 bases, and the junction held 3 bases outside the gene matches. The germline V gene has CDR1 SGHRS and CDR2 YFSETQ. There are 14 residues in the CDR3. CDR3 loop: CASSDRGGTGELFF. In nucleotides, the CDR3 is TGCGCCAGCAGCGACAGGGGAGGCACCGGGGAGCTGTTTTTT.

This rearrangement joins TRBV9 to TRBJ1-2; D possibly corresponds to TRBD1 (5 bases). Trimming removed 0 bases at V and 4 bases at J, with 10 bases between. This CDR3 comprises 14 residues. The germline gives CDR1 SGDLS, CDR2 YYNGEE. The CDR3 coding sequence is TGTGCCAGCAGCGTAGAACGGGGCCTCTATGGCTACACCTTC. Amino acids: CASSVERGLYGYTF. The variable domain in full, completed from reference TRBV9 and TRBJ1-2, reads DSGVTQTPKHLITATGQRVTLRCSPRSGDLSVYWYQQSLDQGLQFLIQYYNGEERAKGNILERFSAQQFPDLHSELNLSSLELGDSALYFCASSVERGLYGYTFGSGTRLTVV.

This rearrangement joins TRBV6-5 to TRBJ2-7, with TRBD2 matching 7 bases. V gave up 4 bases and J gave up 3 bases; unmatched junction bases: 6. CDR1 MNHEY and CDR2 SVGAGI come from the germline V gene. This CDR3 comprises 14 residues. CDR3 amino acids: CASSSGTTLYEQYF. CDR3 DNA sequence: TGTGCCAGCAGTTCCGGGACTACCCTCTACGAGCAGTACTTC.

J is TRBJ2-3 and V is TRBV25-1; D remains ambiguous. Trimming took 6 bases from V and 2 from J, leaving 12 bases between them. CDR1 MGHDK and CDR2 SYGVNS come from the germline V gene. The CDR3 spans 14 residues. CDR3 in DNA: TGTGCCAGCAGCCCATTTGACTTCACAGATACGCAGTATTTT. Translated: CASSPFDFTDTQYF.

This chain links TRBV18 with TRBJ1-4; unclear D gene. Germline CDR1 KGHSH, CDR2 LQKENI. Trimming took 5 bases from V and 8 from J, leaving 12 bases between them. The CDR3 extends over 13 amino acids. The CDR3 here is CASSDMAQEKLFF. CDR3 nucleotides: TGTGCCAGCTCAGACATGGCACAGGAAAAACTGTTTTTT.

The J gene is TRBJ2-3, the V gene TRBV5-1, with a possible D match to TRBD1 (7 bases). The V end was cut by 4 bases, the J end by 4 bases, with 16 bases between. CDR1 is SGHRS, CDR2 YFSETQ, per germline. The CDR3 length is 15 residues. CDR3 in amino acids: CASSRLDREADTQYF. The CDR3 DNA is TGCGCCAGCAGCCGTCTCGACAGGGAGGCAGATACGCAGTATTTT.